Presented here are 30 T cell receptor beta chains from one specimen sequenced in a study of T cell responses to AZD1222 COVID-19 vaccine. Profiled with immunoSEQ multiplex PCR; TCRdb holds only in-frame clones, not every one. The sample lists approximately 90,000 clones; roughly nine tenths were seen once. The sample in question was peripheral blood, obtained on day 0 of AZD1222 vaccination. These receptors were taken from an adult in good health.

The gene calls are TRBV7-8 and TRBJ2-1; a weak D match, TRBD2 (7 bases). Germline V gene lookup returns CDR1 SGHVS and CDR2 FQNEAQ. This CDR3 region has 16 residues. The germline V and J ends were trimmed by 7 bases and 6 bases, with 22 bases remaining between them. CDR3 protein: CASTLGLGGQGNEQFF. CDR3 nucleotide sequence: TGTGCCAGCACCCTAGGCCTGGGGGGGCAGGGCAATGAGCAGTTCTTC.

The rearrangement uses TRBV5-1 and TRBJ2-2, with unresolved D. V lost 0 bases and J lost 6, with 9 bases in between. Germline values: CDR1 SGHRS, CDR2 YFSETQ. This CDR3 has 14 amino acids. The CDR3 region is CASSLANRAGELFF. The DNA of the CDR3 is TGCGCCAGCAGCTTGGCTAACCGGGCCGGGGAGCTGTTTTTT.

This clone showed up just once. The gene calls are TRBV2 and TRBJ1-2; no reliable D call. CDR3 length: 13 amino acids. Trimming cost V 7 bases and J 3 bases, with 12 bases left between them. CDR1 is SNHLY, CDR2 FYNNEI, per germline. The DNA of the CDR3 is TGTGCCAGCACCGACGGGCAGGACTATGGCTACACCTTC. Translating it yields CASTDGQDYGYTF.

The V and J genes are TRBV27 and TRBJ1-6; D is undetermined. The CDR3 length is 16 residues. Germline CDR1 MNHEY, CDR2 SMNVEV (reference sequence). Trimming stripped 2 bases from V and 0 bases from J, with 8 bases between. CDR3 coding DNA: TGTGCCAGCAGTTTAGGGGTAATCTCCTATAATTCACCCCTCCACTTT. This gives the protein CASSLGVISYNSPLHF.

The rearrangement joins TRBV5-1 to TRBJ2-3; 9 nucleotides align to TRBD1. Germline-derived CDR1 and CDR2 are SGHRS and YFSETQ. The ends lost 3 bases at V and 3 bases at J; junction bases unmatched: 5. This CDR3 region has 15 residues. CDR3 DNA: TGCGCCAGCAGCTCGGGACAGGGCGGTACAGATACGCAGTATTTT. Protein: CASSSGQGGTDTQYF.

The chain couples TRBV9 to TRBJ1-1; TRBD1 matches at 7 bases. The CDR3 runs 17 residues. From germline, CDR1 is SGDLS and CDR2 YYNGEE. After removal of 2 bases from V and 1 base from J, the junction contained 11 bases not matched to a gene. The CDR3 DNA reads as TGTGCCAGCAGCGTCCCCGACAGGGTAGGTGAGAACACTGAAGCTTTCTTT. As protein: CASSVPDRVGENTEAFF.

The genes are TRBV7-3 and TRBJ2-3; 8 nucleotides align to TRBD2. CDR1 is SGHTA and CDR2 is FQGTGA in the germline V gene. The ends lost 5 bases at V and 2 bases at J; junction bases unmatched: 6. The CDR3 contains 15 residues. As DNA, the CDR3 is TGTGCCAGCAGCACGGCGGGGGGCCTCACAGATACGCAGTATTTT. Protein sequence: CASSTAGGLTDTQYF.

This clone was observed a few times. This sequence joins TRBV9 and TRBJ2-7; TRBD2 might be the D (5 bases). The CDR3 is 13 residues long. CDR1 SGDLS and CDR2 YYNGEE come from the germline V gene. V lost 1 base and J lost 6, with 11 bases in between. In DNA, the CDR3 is TGTGCCAGCAGCGTATCGGGGTTTTCCGAGCAGTACTTC. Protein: CASSVSGFSEQYF.

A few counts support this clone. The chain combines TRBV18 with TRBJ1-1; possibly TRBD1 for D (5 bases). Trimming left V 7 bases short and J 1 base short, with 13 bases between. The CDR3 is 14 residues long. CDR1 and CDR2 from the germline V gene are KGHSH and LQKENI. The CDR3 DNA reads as TGTGCCAGCTACCAGTTCGGACAGAACACTGAAGCTTTCTTT. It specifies CASYQFGQNTEAFF.

The CDR3 coding sequence is TGTGCCAGCAGTTTGGCGGAGCGATACGAGCAGTACTTC. As protein: CASSLAERYEQYF. J is TRBJ2-7 and V is TRBV12-3 or TRBV12-4; unclear D gene. Between the trimmed V and J ends, which lost 3 bases and 4 bases, there was a span of 10 bases. This CDR3 contains 13 residues.

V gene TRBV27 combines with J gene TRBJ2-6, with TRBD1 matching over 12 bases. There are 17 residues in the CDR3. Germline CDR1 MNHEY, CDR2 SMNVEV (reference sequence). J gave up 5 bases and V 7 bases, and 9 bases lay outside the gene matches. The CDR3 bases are TGTGCCAGCACCTCCGGGACAGGGGGCGGCTGGGCCAACGTCCTGACTTTC. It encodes CASTSGTGGGWANVLTF. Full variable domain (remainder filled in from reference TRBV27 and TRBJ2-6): EAQVTQNPRYLITVTGKKLTVTCSQNMNHEYMSWYRQDPGLGLRQIYYSMNVEVTDKGDVPEGYKVSRKEKRNFPLILESPSPNQTSLYFCASTSGTGGGWANVLTFGAGSRLTVL.

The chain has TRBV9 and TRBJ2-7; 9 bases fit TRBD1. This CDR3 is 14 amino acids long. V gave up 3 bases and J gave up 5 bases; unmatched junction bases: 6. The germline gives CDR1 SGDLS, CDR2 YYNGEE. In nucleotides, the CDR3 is TGTGCCAGCAGCGCCGGGACAGGGACCAACGAGCAGTACTTC. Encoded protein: CASSAGTGTNEQYF.

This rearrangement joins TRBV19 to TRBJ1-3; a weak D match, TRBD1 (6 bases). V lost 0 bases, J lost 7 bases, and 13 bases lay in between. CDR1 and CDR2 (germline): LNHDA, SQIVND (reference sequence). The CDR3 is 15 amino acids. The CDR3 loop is CASSIDHRVVNTIYF. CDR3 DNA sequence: TGTGCCAGTAGTATAGATCACAGGGTCGTGAACACCATATATTTT.

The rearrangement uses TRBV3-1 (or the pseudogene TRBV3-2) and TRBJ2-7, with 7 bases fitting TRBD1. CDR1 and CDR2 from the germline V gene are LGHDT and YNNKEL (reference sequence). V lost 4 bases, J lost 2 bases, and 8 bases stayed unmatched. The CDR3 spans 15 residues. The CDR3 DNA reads TGTGCCAGCAGCCGAGATCTTGACAGGGCCTACGAGCAGTACTTC. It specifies CASSRDLDRAYEQYF.

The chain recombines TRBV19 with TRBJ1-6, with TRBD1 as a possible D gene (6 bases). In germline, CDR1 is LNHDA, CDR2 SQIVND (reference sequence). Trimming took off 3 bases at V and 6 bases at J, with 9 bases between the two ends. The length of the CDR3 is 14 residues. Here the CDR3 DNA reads TGTGCCAGTAGTATTCGGGACACTAATTCACCCCTCCACTTT. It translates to CASSIRDTNSPLHF.

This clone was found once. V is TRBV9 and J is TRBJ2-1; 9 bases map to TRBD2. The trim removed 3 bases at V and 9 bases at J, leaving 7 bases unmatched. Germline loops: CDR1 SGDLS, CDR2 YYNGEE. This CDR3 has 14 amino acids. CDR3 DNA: TGTGCCAGCAGCGGAGGGCGGGAGGGCCGTGAGCAGTTCTTC. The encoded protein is CASSGGREGREQFF.

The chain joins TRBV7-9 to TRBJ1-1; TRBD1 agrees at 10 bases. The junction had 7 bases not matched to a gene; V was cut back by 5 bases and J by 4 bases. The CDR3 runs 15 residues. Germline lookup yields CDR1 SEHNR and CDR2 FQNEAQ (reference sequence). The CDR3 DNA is TGTGCCAGCAGCGCACCCGGGACAGGGGTCACTGAAGCTTTCTTT. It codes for CASSAPGTGVTEAFF.

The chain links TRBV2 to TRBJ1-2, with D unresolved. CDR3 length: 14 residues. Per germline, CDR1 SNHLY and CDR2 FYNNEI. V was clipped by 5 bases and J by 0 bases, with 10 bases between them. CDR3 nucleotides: TGTGCCAGCAGTCTCTCGACACCTAACTATGGCTACACCTTC. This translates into CASSLSTPNYGYTF.

The CDR3 protein is CASRKTVQETQYF. Written as DNA, the CDR3 is TGTGCCAGTAGAAAGACAGTCCAAGAGACCCAGTACTTC. This rearrangement joins TRBV19 to TRBJ2-5; tentatively, D is TRBD1 (5 bases). V was clipped by 6 bases and J by 1 base, with 9 bases between them. Germline CDR1 is LNHDA and CDR2 is SQIVND (reference sequence). CDR3 size: 13 residues.

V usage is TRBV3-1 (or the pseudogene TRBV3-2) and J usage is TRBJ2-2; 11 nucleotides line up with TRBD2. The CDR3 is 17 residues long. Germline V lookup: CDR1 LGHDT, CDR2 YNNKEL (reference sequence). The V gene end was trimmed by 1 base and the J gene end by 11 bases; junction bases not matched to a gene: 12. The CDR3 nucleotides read TGTGCCAGCAGCCAAGGCCAGGCTAGCGGGAGGTTAGGAGAGCTGTTTTTT. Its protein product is CASSQGQASGRLGELFF.

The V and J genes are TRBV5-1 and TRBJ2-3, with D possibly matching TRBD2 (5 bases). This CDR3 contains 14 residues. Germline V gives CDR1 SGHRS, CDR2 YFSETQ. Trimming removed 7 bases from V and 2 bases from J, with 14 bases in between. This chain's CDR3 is CASGQAENTDTQYF. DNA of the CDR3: TGCGCCAGCGGGCAAGCGGAGAACACAGATACGCAGTATTTT.

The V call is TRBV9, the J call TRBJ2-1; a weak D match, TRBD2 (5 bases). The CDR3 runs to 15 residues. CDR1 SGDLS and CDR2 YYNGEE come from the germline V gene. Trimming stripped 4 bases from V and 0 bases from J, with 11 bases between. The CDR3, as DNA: TGTGCCAGCAGCTCGGACTCCCGCTCCTACAATGAGCAGTTCTTC. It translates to CASSSDSRSYNEQFF. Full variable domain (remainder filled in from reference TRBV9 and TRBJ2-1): DSGVTQTPKHLITATGQRVTLRCSPRSGDLSVYWYQQSLDQGLQFLIQYYNGEERAKGNILERFSAQQFPDLHSELNLSSLELGDSALYFCASSSDSRSYNEQFFGPGTRLTVL.

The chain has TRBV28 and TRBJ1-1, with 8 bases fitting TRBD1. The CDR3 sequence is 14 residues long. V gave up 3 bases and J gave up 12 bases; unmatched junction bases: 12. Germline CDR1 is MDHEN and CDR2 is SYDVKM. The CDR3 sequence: CASSLASGQEKTFF. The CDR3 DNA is TGTGCCAGCAGTTTGGCCTCGGGACAGGAGAAAACTTTCTTT. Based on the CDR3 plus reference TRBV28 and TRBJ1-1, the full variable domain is DVKVTQSSRYLVKRTGEKVFLECVQDMDHENMFWYRQDPGLGLRLIYFSYDVKMKEKGDIPEGYSVSREKKERFSLILESASTNQTSMYLCASSLASGQEKTFFGQGTRLTVV.

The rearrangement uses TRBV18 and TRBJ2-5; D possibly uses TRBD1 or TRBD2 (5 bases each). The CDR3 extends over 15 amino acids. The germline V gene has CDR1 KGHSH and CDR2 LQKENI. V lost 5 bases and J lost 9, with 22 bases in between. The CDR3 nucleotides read TGTGCCAGCTCAAGCAGGGACGGCCCCAAGGAGTCCCAGTACTTC. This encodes CASSSRDGPKESQYF. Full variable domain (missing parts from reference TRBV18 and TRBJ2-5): NAGVMQNPRHLVRRRGQEARLRCSPMKGHSHVYWYRQLPEEGLKFMVYLQKENIIDESGMPKERFSAEFPKEGPSILRIQQVVRGDSAAYFCASSSRDGPKESQYFGPGTRLLVL.

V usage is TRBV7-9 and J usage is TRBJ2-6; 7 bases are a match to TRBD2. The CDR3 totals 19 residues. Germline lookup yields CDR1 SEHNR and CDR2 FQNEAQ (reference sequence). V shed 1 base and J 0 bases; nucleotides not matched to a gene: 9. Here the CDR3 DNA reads TGTGCCAGCAGCTTAGAGGGGAGGGCAGGTCCCTCTGGGGCCAACGTCCTGACTTTC. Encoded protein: CASSLEGRAGPSGANVLTF.

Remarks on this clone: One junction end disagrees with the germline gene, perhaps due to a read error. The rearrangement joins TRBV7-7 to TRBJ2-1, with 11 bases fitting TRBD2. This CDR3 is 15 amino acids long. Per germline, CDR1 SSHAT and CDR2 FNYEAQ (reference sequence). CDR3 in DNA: TGTGCTAGCAGCGACCTAGCGGGAGGATACAATGAGCAGTTCTTC. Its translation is CASSDLAGGYNEQFF.

The CDR3: CSVDGGAEAFF. For the CDR3, the DNA is TGCAGCGTTGATGGGGGGGCTGAAGCTTTCTTT. The chain combines TRBV29-1 with TRBJ1-1; a possible D gene is TRBD1 (5 bases). This CDR3 contains 11 residues. CDR1 and CDR2 (germline): SQVTM, ANQGSEA. V lost 3 bases, J lost 6 bases, and 8 bases lay in between.

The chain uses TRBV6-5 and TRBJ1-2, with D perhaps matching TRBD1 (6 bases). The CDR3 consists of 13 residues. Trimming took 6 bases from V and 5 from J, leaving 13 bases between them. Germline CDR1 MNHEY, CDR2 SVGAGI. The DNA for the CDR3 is TGTGCCAGCAGCCTCCACAGGGATTATGGCTACACCTTC. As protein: CASSLHRDYGYTF.

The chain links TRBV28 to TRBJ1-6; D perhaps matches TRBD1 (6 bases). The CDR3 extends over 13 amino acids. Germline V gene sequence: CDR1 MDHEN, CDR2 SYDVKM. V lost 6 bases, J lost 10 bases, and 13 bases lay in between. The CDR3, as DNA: TGTGCCAGCAGAGGGACAAGCGGCTCACCCCTCCACTTT. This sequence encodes CASRGTSGSPLHF.

CDR3 sequence reads: CASSKNRGGLGETQYF. The CDR3 DNA sequence: TGCGCCAGCAGCAAAAACAGGGGCGGCCTAGGTGAGACCCAGTACTTC. The chain joins TRBV5-1 to TRBJ2-5; the match to TRBD1 covers 7 bases. The CDR3 runs 16 residues. With V trimmed by 4 bases and J by 5 bases, 14 bases remained unmatched. CDR1 and CDR2 from the germline V gene are SGHRS and YFSETQ.